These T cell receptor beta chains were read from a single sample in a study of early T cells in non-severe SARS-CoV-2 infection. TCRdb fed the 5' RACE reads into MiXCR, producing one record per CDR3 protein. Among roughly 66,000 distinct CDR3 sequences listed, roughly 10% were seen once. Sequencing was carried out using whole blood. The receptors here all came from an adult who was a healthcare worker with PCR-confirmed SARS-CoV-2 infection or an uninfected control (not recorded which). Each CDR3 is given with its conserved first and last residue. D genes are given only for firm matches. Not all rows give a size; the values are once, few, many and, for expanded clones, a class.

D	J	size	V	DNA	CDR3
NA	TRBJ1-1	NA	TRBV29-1	TGCAGCGTTGAAGCCACGGAGGGTGAAGCTTTCTTT	CSVEATEGEAFF
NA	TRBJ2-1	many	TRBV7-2	TGTGCCAGCAGCTTAGCTAGCGCAGGGAGAACTGAGCAGTTCTTC	CASSLASAGRTEQFF
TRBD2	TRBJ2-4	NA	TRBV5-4	TGTGCCAGCAGCTTTCCGACTAGCGGGAGTGGGAACATTCAGTACTTC	CASSFPTSGSGNIQYF
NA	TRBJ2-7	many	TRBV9	TGTGCCAGCAGCGTAGCCGCCGCATTCCACGAGCAGTACTTC	CASSVAAAFHEQYF
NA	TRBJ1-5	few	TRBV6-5	TGTGCCAGCAGTTACGCCGGTCAGCCCCAGCATTTT	CASSYAGQPQHF
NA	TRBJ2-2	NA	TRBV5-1	TGCGCCAGCACGGGGCGGCGCGGAGACGCGAACACCGGGGAGCTGTTTTTT	CASTGRRGDANTGELFF
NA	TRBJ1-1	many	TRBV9	TGTGCCAGCAGCCCTGATGGCCAGGGGGAAGCTTTCTTT	CASSPDGQGEAFF
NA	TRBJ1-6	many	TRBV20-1	TGCAGTGCTAGGGAAGTCGGAGGGCCCCATAATTCACCCCTCCACTTT	CSAREVGGPHNSPLHF
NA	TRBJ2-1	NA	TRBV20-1	TGCAGTGCTAGGCCTCGGGCAGTCAGGTACAATGAGCAGTTCTTC	CSARPRAVRYNEQFF
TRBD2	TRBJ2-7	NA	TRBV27	TGTGCCAGCAGTTTAGAAATCGGAGGGAGGGCAGGGGAGCAGTACTTC	CASSLEIGGRAGEQYF
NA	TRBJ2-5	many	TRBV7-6	TGTGCCAGCAGCCTGCAACAAGAGACCCAGTACTTC	CASSLQQETQYF
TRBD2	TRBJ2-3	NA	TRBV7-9	TGTGCCAGCAGTCTAATTAGCGGGAGCGCAGATACGCAGTATTTT	CASSLISGSADTQYF
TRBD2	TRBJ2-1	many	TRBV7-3	TGTGCCAGCAGCTCGCGGACTAGCGGGAGGAATTCCTACAATGAGCAGTTCTTC	CASSSRTSGRNSYNEQFF
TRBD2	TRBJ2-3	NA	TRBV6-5	TGTGCCAGCAGTTACACTAGCGGGAGAACAGATACGCAGTATTTT	CASSYTSGRTDTQYF
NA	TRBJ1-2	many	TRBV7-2	TGTGCCAGCAGCTTAGCGCAACGGAGAGATGGCTACACCTTC	CASSLAQRRDGYTF
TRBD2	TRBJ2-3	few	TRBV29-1	TGCAGCGTTGAGCCCCAGCGGGACACAGATACGCAGTATTTT	CSVEPQRDTDTQYF
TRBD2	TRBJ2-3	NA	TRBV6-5	TGTGCCAGCAGTAGATCTAGCGGGGCTACAGATACGCAGTATTTT	CASSRSSGATDTQYF
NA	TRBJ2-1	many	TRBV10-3	TGTGCCATCAGTGATTCAGCTGGGAGAGACAATGAGCAGTTCTTC	CAISDSAGRDNEQFF
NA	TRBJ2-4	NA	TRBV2	TGTGCCAGCAGTGAAATGTCCGGCCGGCGGGCCAAAAACATTCAGTACTTC	CASSEMSGRRAKNIQYF
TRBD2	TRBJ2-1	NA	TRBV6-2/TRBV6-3	TGTGCCAGCAGTTACTCTCCGGGACTAGCGGGTCCCAGCTCCTACAATGAGCAGTTCTTC	CASSYSPGLAGPSSYNEQFF
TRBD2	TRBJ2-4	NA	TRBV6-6	TGTGCCAGCAGCGGGAGGGCCCTTTTAGCCAAAAACATTCAGTACTTC	CASSGRALLAKNIQYF
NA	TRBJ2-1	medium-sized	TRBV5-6	NA	CASSFVGLGAKFF
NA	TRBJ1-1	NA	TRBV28	TGTGCCAGCAGTTCACCTCTCGCAGGGAACACTGAAGCTTTCTTT	CASSSPLAGNTEAFF
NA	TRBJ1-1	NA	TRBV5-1	TGCGCCAGCAGCTTGGACAGAGCCGACACTGAAGCTTTCTTT	CASSLDRADTEAFF
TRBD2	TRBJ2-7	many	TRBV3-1	TGTGCCAGCAGCCAAGATTGGCTAGCGGGAGGGCCGCCTTCCTACGAGCAGTACTTC	CASSQDWLAGGPPSYEQYF
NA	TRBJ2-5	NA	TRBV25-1	TGTGCCAGCAGTGAATACGGCAGGGATGAGACCCAGTACTTC	CASSEYGRDETQYF
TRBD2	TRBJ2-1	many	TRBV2	TGTGCCGGATCGGGACTAGCGCGTGAGCAGTTCTTC	CAGSGLAREQFF
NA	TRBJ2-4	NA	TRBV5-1	TGCGCCAGCAGCCTCCCCCGGGTCCCGGGAAACATTCAGTACTTC	CASSLPRVPGNIQYF
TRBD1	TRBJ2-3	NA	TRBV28	TGTGCCGTCCACGGGACAGTCCTCGATACGCAGTATTTT	CAVHGTVLDTQYF
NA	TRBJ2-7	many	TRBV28	TGTGCCAGCTATGACCCCTCGGGGTCGAGCTCCTACGAGCAGTACTTC	CASYDPSGSSSYEQYF
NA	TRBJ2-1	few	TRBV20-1	TGCAGTGCTAGAGAAGGCACCGGCTACTACAATGAGCAGTTCTTC	CSAREGTGYYNEQFF
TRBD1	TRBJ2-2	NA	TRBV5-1	TGCGCCAGCAGCACCCGGGACAGACCCACCGGGGAGCTGTTTTTT	CASSTRDRPTGELFF
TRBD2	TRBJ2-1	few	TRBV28	TGTGCCAGCAGCCACCGGGGGACTAGCGGGAGGGATGAGCAGTTCTTC	CASSHRGTSGRDEQFF
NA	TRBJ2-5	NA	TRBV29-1	TGCAGCGTTCGAGAGGGGGGCCGGGAGACCCAGTACTTC	CSVREGGRETQYF
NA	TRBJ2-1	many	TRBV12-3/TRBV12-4	TGTGCCAGCAGTTCGTCGGGACCCCACAATGAGCAGTTCTTC	CASSSSGPHNEQFF
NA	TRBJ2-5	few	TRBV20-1	TGCAGTGCTAGAGATCGATTGGGGGGAGAGACCCAGTACTTC	CSARDRLGGETQYF
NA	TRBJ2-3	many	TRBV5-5	TGTGCCAGCAGCTTTACCACAGATACGCAGTATTTT	CASSFTTDTQYF
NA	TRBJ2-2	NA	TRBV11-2	TGTGCCAGCAGCGGAAGATCGACGTACGCGAACACCGGGGAGCTGTTTTTT	CASSGRSTYANTGELFF
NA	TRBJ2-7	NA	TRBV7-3	TGTGCCAGCAGCCTGATCCGGGCCGACTACGAGCAGTACTTC	CASSLIRADYEQYF
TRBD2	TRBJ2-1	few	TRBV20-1	TGCAGTGCTAGGATCTTAGCGGGAGCCTCCTACAATGAGCAGTTCTTC	CSARILAGASYNEQFF
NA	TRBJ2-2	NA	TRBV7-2	TGTGCCAGCAGCCCATTTCCAGCGGGCTACACCGGGGAGCTGTTTTTT	CASSPFPAGYTGELFF
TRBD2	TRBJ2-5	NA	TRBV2	TGTGCCAGCAGTGAAGCGCTTGGTAGCGGGATTGAGACCCAGTACTTC	CASSEALGSGIETQYF
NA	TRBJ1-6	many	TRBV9	TGTGCCAGCAGCCCCGGACTCATAAGCTCCTATAATTCACCCCTCCACTTT	CASSPGLISSYNSPLHF
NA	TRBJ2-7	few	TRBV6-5	TGTGCCAGCAGATTAGGACAGTCTACCTACGAGCAGTACTTC	CASRLGQSTYEQYF
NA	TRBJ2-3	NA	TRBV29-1	TGCAGCGTTGAAACTTGGCGGCCCTCCACAGATACGCAGTATTTT	CSVETWRPSTDTQYF
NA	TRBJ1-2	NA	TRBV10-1	TGCGCCAGCAGTGCTCCTGACAGTCTCATCTATGGCTACACCTTC	CASSAPDSLIYGYTF
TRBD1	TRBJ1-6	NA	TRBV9	TGTGCCAGCAGCGGGACAGGGACGAATTCACCCCTCCACTTT	CASSGTGTNSPLHF
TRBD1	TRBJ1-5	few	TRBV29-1	TGCAGCGTTGGACAGGGGGCCTCTAATCAGCCCCAGCATTTT	CSVGQGASNQPQHF
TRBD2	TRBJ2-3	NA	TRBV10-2	TGCGCCAGCAGGGGACTAGCGGGAGGGCCGGATACGCAGTATTTT	CASRGLAGGPDTQYF
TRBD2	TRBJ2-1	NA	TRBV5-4	TGTGCCAGCAGCTTGGTGGGGGGACTAGCAAATGAGCAGTTCTTC	CASSLVGGLANEQFF
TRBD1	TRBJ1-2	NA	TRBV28	TGTGCCAGCAGTTTATTTTCAGGACAGGGATTTGGCTACACCTTC	CASSLFSGQGFGYTF
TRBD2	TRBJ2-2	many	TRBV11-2	TGTGCCAGCAGCATGAGAGCGCGGGAGGATACCGGGGAGCTGTTTTTT	CASSMRAREDTGELFF
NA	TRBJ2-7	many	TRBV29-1	TGCAGCGTTGAGGAGGGGGCTGGAAGTGAGCAGTACTTC	CSVEEGAGSEQYF
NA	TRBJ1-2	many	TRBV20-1	TGCAGTGCTAGAGATTGGCGCTCCGAAGGCTACACCTTC	CSARDWRSEGYTF
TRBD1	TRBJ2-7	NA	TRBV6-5	TGTGCCAGCGCCGGGACAGCGAGATACGAGCAGTACTTC	CASAGTARYEQYF
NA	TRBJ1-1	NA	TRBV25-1	TGTGCCAGCAGTGAAAGGGGGGTGACCACTGAAGCTTTCTTT	CASSERGVTTEAFF
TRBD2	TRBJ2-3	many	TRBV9	TGTGCCAGCAGCGTAGCGGGAGGAATTCCCTATACGCAGTATTTT	CASSVAGGIPYTQYF
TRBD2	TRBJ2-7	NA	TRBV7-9	TGTGCCAGCAGCACGGGACTAGCGGACCTATCCTACGAGCAGTACTTC	CASSTGLADLSYEQYF
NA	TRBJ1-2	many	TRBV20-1	TGCAGTGCTAGTCCGGGGGGGTATGGCTACACCTTC	CSASPGGYGYTF